Listed below are T cell receptor beta chains from one sample, sequenced in a study of vaccination effects on CD4 cells after COVID-19. Libraries were prepared by immunoSEQ multiplex PCR; TCRdb keeps only in-frame clonotypes and omits some of them. The sample has about 66,000 clones; roughly 81% are singletons. These receptors' antigens are unknown. The source material was CD4+ T cells from PBMCs cultured without peptide, sampled after COVID-19 vaccination. Receptors originate from a human donor who received a COVID-19 vaccine. Both conserved end residues are part of each CDR3. D genes are given only for firm matches. Size tells how often a clone was seen (once, few, many) or the class of an expanded clone, and some rows leave it out.

D gene,J gene,V gene,clone size,CDR3 DNA,CDR3 protein
TRBD2,TRBJ2-5,TRBV3-1/TRBV3-2,-,TGTGCCAGCAGCCAAGGTCAGCGGGGGGGCCCGCGAGAGACCCAGTACTTC,CASSQGQRGGPRETQYF
TRBD2,TRBJ2-3,TRBV6-5,-,TGTGCCAGCAGGTCGGGGGGTACTGCGGATACGCAGTATTTT,CASRSGGTADTQYF
-,TRBJ2-2,TRBV5-1,-,TGCGCCAGCAGCTTCGACAGAAACCGGGCATGGAACACCGGGGAGCTGTTTTTT,CASSFDRNRAWNTGELFF
-,TRBJ1-2,TRBV7-9,-,TGTGCCAGCAGCTCGACAGCTAACTATGGCTACACCTTC,CASSSTANYGYTF
-,TRBJ1-5,TRBV20-1,-,TGCAGTGCCGCCTATAACCAGCCCCAGCATTTT,CSAAYNQPQHF
-,TRBJ2-3,TRBV12-1,-,TGTGCCAGCAGCTCTCTATCTAGCGGGGGGGGCACAGATACGCAGTATTTT,CASSSLSSGGGTDTQYF
TRBD1,TRBJ1-1,TRBV6-1,-,TGTGCCAGCAGTGAAGCTATTGGACAGGGATTGAACACTGAAGCTTTCTTT,CASSEAIGQGLNTEAFF
-,TRBJ1-5,TRBV28,-,TGTGCCAGCAAGGGGGGAAATCAGCCCCAGCATTTT,CASKGGNQPQHF
-,TRBJ1-2,TRBV6-5,once,TGTGCCAGCAGCAACAGGGACCTAATCTATGGCTACACCTTC,CASSNRDLIYGYTF
TRBD1,TRBJ1-1,TRBV28,-,TGTGCCACCACGGGACAGGGATGGACTGAAGCTTTCTTT,CATTGQGWTEAFF
-,TRBJ2-5,TRBV3-1/TRBV3-2,-,TGTGCCAGCAGCCAAGGGCCCAGAGCCATACAGACCCAGTACTTC,CASSQGPRAIQTQYF
-,TRBJ1-1,TRBV5-1,-,TGCGCCAGCAGCTTGATTTTGGATATGAACACTGAAGCTTTCTTT,CASSLILDMNTEAFF
-,TRBJ1-2,TRBV6-2/TRBV6-3,once,TGTGCCAGCAGTTACTCGTCGGGTTCTGGCTACACCTTC,CASSYSSGSGYTF
-,TRBJ1-5,TRBV7-2,-,TGTGCCAGCAGCTTTTCGGGGATCGATCAGCCCCAGCATTTT,CASSFSGIDQPQHF
-,TRBJ2-5,TRBV5-1,once,TGCGCCAGCAGCTTGGTTTCAGGCGCCGAAGAGACCCAGTACTTC,CASSLVSGAEETQYF
-,TRBJ2-2,TRBV5-1,-,TGCGCCAGCACCGGGACAACGAACACCGGGGAGCTGTTTTTT,CASTGTTNTGELFF
-,TRBJ1-2,TRBV6-2/TRBV6-3,-,TGTGCCAGCAGTCCCTGGGAGCGGTATGGCTACACCTTC,CASSPWERYGYTF
TRBD1,TRBJ1-4,TRBV5-8,-,TGTGCCAGCAGCCCGGGACAGGTCTTAAGTGAAAAACTGTTTTTT,CASSPGQVLSEKLFF
-,TRBJ1-2,TRBV5-1,-,TGCGCCAGCAGCCACAGGGAATCCGGCTATGGCTACACCTTC,CASSHRESGYGYTF
-,TRBJ1-6,TRBV28,-,TGTGCCAGCAGTGTTGACAGGCCGTCAAATTCACCCCTCCACTTT,CASSVDRPSNSPLHF
TRBD1,TRBJ2-5,TRBV6-6,-,TGTGCCTCCCAAACACCGGGACAGGGTTGGGAGACCCAGTACTTC,CASQTPGQGWETQYF
TRBD1,TRBJ1-5,TRBV18,-,TGTGCCAGCTCATCAAAGACAGGGGACCAGCCCCAGCATTTT,CASSSKTGDQPQHF
TRBD1,TRBJ1-5,TRBV12-5,-,TGTGCTAGTGGCCCGGGACAGGGGAGTCAGCCCCAGCATTTT,CASGPGQGSQPQHF
-,TRBJ1-3,TRBV7-9,few,TGTGCCAGCAGCTTAACTGGAAACACCATATATTTT,CASSLTGNTIYF
-,TRBJ1-3,TRBV18,-,TGTGCCAGCTCACCACAAGGAGCCAATCCTGGAAACACCATATATTTT,CASSPQGANPGNTIYF
-,TRBJ1-2,TRBV30,-,TGTGCCTGGGGTAGGAACAGGGAAAGCCCCGACTATGGCTACACCTTC,CAWGRNRESPDYGYTF
TRBD1,TRBJ1-5,TRBV2,-,TGTGCCAGCAGTCAGGACAGGGTTGACAATCAGCCCCAGCATTTT,CASSQDRVDNQPQHF
TRBD1,TRBJ1-2,TRBV2,few,TGTGCCAGCAGCCCCAACTCCGGGACAGGGCTGTCTGGCTACACCTTC,CASSPNSGTGLSGYTF
-,TRBJ2-3,TRBV5-1,-,TGCGCCAGCAGCTTGGGGTCAGGTTTTTCCGTGGGCACAGATACGCAGTATTTT,CASSLGSGFSVGTDTQYF
-,TRBJ2-1,TRBV5-1,-,TGCGCCAGCAGCGCATTAAAGGACAGCTCCTACAATGAGCAGTTCTTC,CASSALKDSSYNEQFF
TRBD1,TRBJ1-4,TRBV2,-,TGTGCCAGCAGTGCAATGGGACAGCCTAATGAAAAACTGTTTTTT,CASSAMGQPNEKLFF
-,TRBJ1-1,TRBV5-1,few,TGCGCCAGCAGCTTGGTGGCAGGGAACACTGAAGCTTTCTTT,CASSLVAGNTEAFF
-,TRBJ2-5,TRBV7-9,-,TGTGCCAGCAGCTTAGGTCCGACGGTAGAGACCCAGTACTTC,CASSLGPTVETQYF
-,TRBJ1-3,TRBV5-5,-,TGTGCCAGCAGCTTGCCGCAGACTGGAAACACCATATATTTT,CASSLPQTGNTIYF
-,TRBJ1-3,TRBV18,-,TGTGCCAGCTCACCGGGCAGGAGCTCTGGAAACACCATATATTTT,CASSPGRSSGNTIYF
-,TRBJ1-5,TRBV19,few,TGTGCCAGTAGTATCGGACAGTGGGCTCAGCCCCAGCATTTT,CASSIGQWAQPQHF
TRBD1,TRBJ1-1,TRBV2,once,TGTGCCAGCAACAAGCAGGGGGGTCGGAACACTGAAGCTTTCTTT,CASNKQGGRNTEAFF
TRBD2,TRBJ2-3,TRBV4-2,-,TGTGCCAGCAGGTTTAGCGGGGGCGAAGATACGCAGTATTTT,CASRFSGGEDTQYF
TRBD1,TRBJ1-2,TRBV6-2/TRBV6-3,few,TGTGCCAGCAGTTACGGACAGGGACCGACCTATGGCTACACCTTC,CASSYGQGPTYGYTF
TRBD2,TRBJ2-2,TRBV7-8,-,TGTGCCAGCAGCCCTCGTCTTACGCGGGGGAGGAACACCGGGGAGCTGTTTTTT,CASSPRLTRGRNTGELFF
TRBD1,TRBJ1-4,TRBV7-9,-,TGTGCCAGCAGCTTGGGACAGGGATCCGAAAAACTGTTTTTT,CASSLGQGSEKLFF
-,TRBJ1-2,TRBV6-1,-,TGTGCCAGCAGTGAGGCCCCGGCCAATCTCTATGGCTACACCTTC,CASSEAPANLYGYTF
-,TRBJ1-1,TRBV4-3,-,TGCGCCAGCAGCCAAGTTGCGGGAGACGCTGAAGCTTTCTTT,CASSQVAGDAEAFF
-,TRBJ2-5,TRBV6-5,-,TGTGCCAGCAGTCCCGGCTGGCTCCAAGAGACCCAGTACTTC,CASSPGWLQETQYF
TRBD1,TRBJ1-2,TRBV7-9,-,TGTGCCAGCAGCTTAGATTTGGGACAGTCATATGGCTACACCTTC,CASSLDLGQSYGYTF
-,TRBJ2-6,TRBV7-2,-,TGTGCCAGCAGTCAATCAGGGGGGGCCAACGTCCTGACTTTC,CASSQSGGANVLTF
-,TRBJ2-2,TRBV19,-,TGTGCCAGTAGTATAGGCGACAGCGACACCGGGGAGCTGTTTTTT,CASSIGDSDTGELFF
TRBD1,TRBJ1-5,TRBV19,few,TGTGCCATTGGGACAGGGTACAATCAGCCCCAGCATTTT,CAIGTGYNQPQHF
-,TRBJ1-2,TRBV27,-,TGTGCCAGCAGTTTATCCCCAGGGAACTATGGCTACACCTTC,CASSLSPGNYGYTF
-,TRBJ1-5,TRBV10-1,-,TGCGCCAGCAGTCCAGGGAATCAGCCCCAGCATTTT,CASSPGNQPQHF
-,TRBJ1-3,TRBV19,-,TGTGCCAGTAGTATTCGAAGGACAGAAAACACCATATATTTT,CASSIRRTENTIYF
-,TRBJ2-5,TRBV6-5,-,TGTGCCAGCAGACCTGACAGGGAGGCCCAGTACTTC,CASRPDREAQYF
TRBD1,TRBJ2-6,TRBV7-2,-,TGTGCCAGCAGCTTAGGGACAGGGGTGACTGGGGCCAACGTCCTGACTTTC,CASSLGTGVTGANVLTF
-,TRBJ2-3,TRBV19,-,TGTGCCAGTAGTCCCCCCGGGGGCGGCACAGATACGCAGTATTTT,CASSPPGGGTDTQYF
-,TRBJ2-5,TRBV2,-,TGTGCCAGCAACAGGGCAGGGACCGGAGAGACCCAGTACTTC,CASNRAGTGETQYF
TRBD1,TRBJ1-5,TRBV10-2,few,TGCGCCAGCAGGGAGGGACAGGTTAATCAGCCCCAGCATTTT,CASREGQVNQPQHF
-,TRBJ2-5,TRBV6-6,-,TGTGCCAGCAGCGAAATACCGGGGCCGGAGACCCAGTACTTC,CASSEIPGPETQYF
-,TRBJ1-6,TRBV5-1,few,TGCGCCAGCAGCTTGCCAGGGATGAATTCACCCCTCCACTTT,CASSLPGMNSPLHF
TRBD1,TRBJ2-2,TRBV9,-,TGTGCCAGCAGCGTAGATGGGACAGGTTACTACACCGGGGAGCTGTTTTTT,CASSVDGTGYYTGELFF
-,TRBJ2-1,TRBV3-1/TRBV3-2,-,TGTGCCAGCAGCCAGGGACTCTGGAACAATGAGCAGTTCTTC,CASSQGLWNNEQFF